This section outlines one TCR beta chain sequence together with its context. What it recognizes is unknown. This sample was included in a study of T cells in Graves' hyperthyroidism and ophthalmopathy. Whole-study context: Peripheral blood was secured at the point of initial diagnosis, before any treatment.

Trimming took off 2 bases at V and 2 bases at J, with 16 bases between the two ends. Germline V gives CDR1 SGHDT, CDR2 YYEEEE. CDR3 length: 16 residues. The cohort's ophthalmopathy patients, a group with duration under 3 months, had a Clinical Activity Score of at least 3 and a NOSPECS grade of at least 4. Study-wide points: The majority of expanded thyroid clonotypes above 0.001 also appeared in blood.

Researchers amplified the TCR beta CDR3 regions from RNA transcripts. The primer set for the first-round RT-PCR of the TCR CDR3 was HTBI. TCRdb reprocessed the multiplex PCR reads via MiXCR and lists one record per CDR3 protein. The sample includes 500,000 or so distinct CDR3 sequences, about 15% of them seen just once. Sequencing was done on a sample of blood. The gene calls are TRBV5-6 and TRBJ1-2; D remains ambiguous. The receptor was isolated from a woman younger than 35 with Graves' ophthalmopathy. This CDR3 reads CASSFVTEERNYGYTF. The DNA of the CDR3 is TGTGCCAGCAGCTTCGTGACCGAGGAGAGGAACTATGGCTACACCTTC.